The rows below give T cell receptor beta chains drawn from one sample of a study of shared clonotypes between healthy human individuals. The method was immunoSEQ multiplex PCR; TCRdb's version includes in-frame clones alone and lacks a portion of them. The data contain a few hundred thousand clones, approximately 71% of them singletons. The source material was PBMCs. All receptors come from a middle-aged woman in good health. Some clones in this sample may be carry-over from other donors' samples. Each CDR3 is given with its conserved first and last residue. The D gene is left open where the match is weak. The size field is filled for only some rows; it gives once, few, many or a size class.

V: TRBV6-5
D: TRBD1
size: NA
J: TRBJ2-7
DNA: TGTGCCAGCAGCCGGGACAGGGGGCGTGGGGAGCAGTACTTC
CDR3: CASSRDRGRGEQYF

V: TRBV29-1
D: NA
size: NA
J: TRBJ2-1
DNA: TGCAGCGTTGAAAGCGGGGAGGGGGGCAATGAGCAGTTCTTC
CDR3: CSVESGEGGNEQFF

V: TRBV5-1
D: TRBD1
size: once
J: TRBJ1-1
DNA: TGCGCCAGCAGCTTACGACAGGGGGCGAACACTGAAGCTTTCTTT
CDR3: CASSLRQGANTEAFF

V: TRBV29-1
D: NA
size: NA
J: TRBJ1-1
DNA: TGCAGCGTTTTTGGGGGCCTGAACACTGAAGCTTTCTTT
CDR3: CSVFGGLNTEAFF

V: TRBV11-2
D: TRBD2
size: NA
J: TRBJ2-7
DNA: TGTGCCAGCAGGCTTAACCTAGCGGGATCCTACGAGCAGTACTTC
CDR3: CASRLNLAGSYEQYF

V: TRBV7-6
D: NA
size: NA
J: TRBJ1-1
DNA: TGTGCCAGCAGCTTAAACCCCCAGGGAACGAGAGGCACTGAAGCTTTCTTT
CDR3: CASSLNPQGTRGTEAFF

V: TRBV2
D: TRBD1
size: few
J: TRBJ1-3
DNA: TGTGCCAGCAGTACACAGGGGGCACCTGGAAACACCATATATTTT
CDR3: CASSTQGAPGNTIYF

V: TRBV18
D: NA
size: NA
J: TRBJ2-3
DNA: TGTGCCAGCTCACCACTGCGAGCTAGCACAGATACGCAGTATTTT
CDR3: CASSPLRASTDTQYF

V: TRBV7-6
D: NA
size: NA
J: TRBJ2-3
DNA: TGTGCCAGCAGCCCCAGCATTAATACGCAGTATTTT
CDR3: CASSPSINTQYF

V: TRBV7-3
D: NA
size: NA
J: TRBJ2-2
DNA: TGTGCCAGCAGCCCCCAAGGGGGGCAGGGCGGGGAGCTGTTTTTT
CDR3: CASSPQGGQGGELFF

V: TRBV7-8
D: NA
size: NA
J: TRBJ1-1
DNA: TGTGCCAGCACCCCAGACCGGTTCCTGGAAGCTTTCTTT
CDR3: CASTPDRFLEAFF

V: TRBV27
D: NA
size: NA
J: TRBJ2-2
DNA: TGTGCCAGCACCCGCTCGGGCGGGGAGCTGTTTTTT
CDR3: CASTRSGGELFF

V: TRBV7-7
D: TRBD2
size: NA
J: TRBJ2-5
DNA: TGTGCCAGCAGCCTGGGACTAGCGGGAGCGGAGACCCAGTACTTC
CDR3: CASSLGLAGAETQYF

V: TRBV7-2
D: TRBD1
size: NA
J: TRBJ2-5
DNA: TGTGCCAGCAGCGAACAGGGGGCGATAGAAGAGACCCAGTACTTC
CDR3: CASSEQGAIEETQYF

V: TRBV19
D: NA
size: NA
J: TRBJ1-5
DNA: TGTGCCAGTAGTCCCACCGGGACAACGGGACAGCCCCAGCATTTT
CDR3: CASSPTGTTGQPQHF

V: TRBV18
D: TRBD2
size: NA
J: TRBJ2-1
DNA: TGTGCCAGCTCACCCCCGCTGGCGGGAGCTTCCTACAATGAGCAGTTCTTC
CDR3: CASSPPLAGASYNEQFF

V: TRBV29-1
D: NA
size: NA
J: TRBJ1-4
DNA: TGCAGCGTTGAAGTTGGGTCAGTCGAAGAAAAACTGTTTTTT
CDR3: CSVEVGSVEEKLFF

V: TRBV15
D: TRBD2
size: once
J: TRBJ2-1
DNA: TGTGCCACCAGCAGTGGACTAGCGGGGAACAATGAGCAGTTCTTC
CDR3: CATSSGLAGNNEQFF

V: TRBV9
D: NA
size: NA
J: TRBJ1-5
DNA: TGTGCCAGCAGCGTAGGGGGTACCACAATCAGCCCCCAGCATTTT
CDR3: CASSVGGTTISPQHF

V: TRBV29-1
D: TRBD1
size: NA
J: TRBJ2-7
DNA: TGCAGCGTTGGGGAGGCGGGACAGGGATCCTACGAGCAGTACTTC
CDR3: CSVGEAGQGSYEQYF

V: TRBV9
D: NA
size: NA
J: TRBJ2-5
DNA: TGTGCCAGCAGCGTAAACCAGGGAGTAGAGACCCAGTACTTC
CDR3: CASSVNQGVETQYF

V: TRBV30
D: NA
size: NA
J: TRBJ2-6
DNA: TGTGCCTGGCTGGGACATCCCTTCGCTGGGGCCAACGTCCTGACTTTC
CDR3: CAWLGHPFAGANVLTF